Listed here is a single TCR beta chain. This record belongs to a study of immune characterization of retroperitoneal liposarcoma. Germline assignment: CDR1 MNHEY and CDR2 SMNVEV (reference sequence). This CDR3 has 13 amino acids. TCRdb re-derived calls from the PCR reads in MiXCR, one entry per CDR3 protein. The profile shows approximately 3,100 distinct CDR3 sequences, 25% to 30% of them singletons. Sequenced material: tumor tissue. The TCR originated in a female donor with retroperitoneal liposarcoma. The gene calls are TRBV27 and TRBJ2-5; 7 bases are a match to TRBD1. The J call may be faulty, since TRBJ2-7 better matches the DNA end. CDR3 DNA sequence: TGTGCCAGCAGTAGGGACAGATCCTACGAGCAGTACTTC. Its protein product is CASSRDRSYEQYF.